A selection of T cell receptor beta chains follows, all from one sample in a study of Graves' ophthalmopathy and Graves' hyperthyroidism. TCRdb reprocessed the multiplex PCR reads via MiXCR and lists one record per CDR3 protein. The repertoire consists of hundreds of thousands of distinct CDR3 sequences, with 45% occurring once and the leading ten covering roughly 45%. Sequencing used peripheral blood. The origin of the receptors is an adult man with Graves' ophthalmopathy. The CDR3 runs from the conserved cysteine through the conserved F or W. Each record gives: D gene, clone size, J gene, V gene, CDR3 DNA, CDR3 protein. The D gene is left open where the match is weak. Rows may omit the clone size; those that give it use once, few, many or a size class.

D: -
size: -
J: TRBJ1-5
V: TRBV5-6
DNA: TGTGCCAGCAGCTTTGGGGGGGTCGAGCATTTT
CDR3: CASSFGGVEHF

D: -
size: -
J: TRBJ2-2
V: TRBV7-3
DNA: TGTGCCAGCAGCTCGTGGGGGCTAGGGGTCACCGGGGAGCTGTCTTTT
CDR3: CASSSWGLGVTGELSF

D: -
size: -
J: TRBJ1-3
V: TRBV7-9
DNA: TGTGCCAGCAGCCCAGGGGCGGAACCGTACACCATATATTTT
CDR3: CASSPGAEPYTIYF

D: -
size: few
J: TRBJ1-6
V: TRBV19
DNA: TGTGCCAGTGCCTGGGAAAATTCACCCCTCCACTTT
CDR3: CASAWENSPLHF

D: -
size: -
J: TRBJ1-1
V: TRBV29-1
DNA: TGCAGCGTGGACAGCCCGAACACTGAAGCTTTCTTT
CDR3: CSVDSPNTEAFF

D: TRBD1
size: -
J: TRBJ1-1
V: TRBV5-1
DNA: TGCGCCAGCAGGATCCGTCAACAGACAGGGGGAAACACTGAAGCTTTCTTT
CDR3: CASRIRQQTGGNTEAFF

D: TRBD1
size: once
J: TRBJ1-4
V: TRBV13
DNA: TGTGCCAGCAGCCGGACAGGGGGTATGGAGACTAATGAAAAACTGTTTTTT
CDR3: CASSRTGGMETNEKLFF

D: -
size: -
J: TRBJ1-2
V: TRBV7-2
DNA: TGTGCCAGCAGCCCGACCGGGACGGTCTATGGTGGCTACACCTTC
CDR3: CASSPTGTVYGGYTF

D: TRBD1
size: -
J: TRBJ2-5
V: TRBV12-3/TRBV12-4
DNA: TGTGCCAGCAGTTTAGTGACAGGGGTTCCTGAGACCCAGTACTTC
CDR3: CASSLVTGVPETQYF

D: -
size: -
J: TRBJ1-2
V: TRBV7-8
DNA: TGTGCCAGCAGCTTCGGACAAAGATCCTATGGCTACACCTTC
CDR3: CASSFGQRSYGYTF

D: -
size: -
J: TRBJ1-3
V: TRBV7-6
DNA: TGTGCCAGCAGCTCCAGGGGCGCCTCTGGAAACACCATATATTTT
CDR3: CASSSRGASGNTIYF

D: -
size: -
J: TRBJ2-3
V: TRBV4-1
DNA: TGTGCCAGCAGCCAAGCAGGGGGCACAGATACGCAGTATTTT
CDR3: CASSQAGGTDTQYF

D: -
size: few
J: TRBJ2-7
V: TRBV5-1
DNA: TGCGCCAGCAGTTCCGGGGACGGCAGCTCCTACGAGCAGTACTTC
CDR3: CASSSGDGSSYEQYF

D: -
size: -
J: TRBJ2-7
V: TRBV7-2
DNA: TGTGCCAGCAGCTTAGCGGCGACTCGGAACGAGCAGTACTTC
CDR3: CASSLAATRNEQYF

D: -
size: -
J: TRBJ2-7
V: TRBV11-2
DNA: TGTGCCAGCAGCGGAGGGACAGTTAATTACGACGAGCAGTACTTC
CDR3: CASSGGTVNYDEQYF

D: TRBD1
size: -
J: TRBJ2-6
V: TRBV5-1
DNA: TGTGCCACCCGGACAGGATGGCCTGGGGCCAACGTCCTGACTTTC
CDR3: CATRTGWPGANVLTF

D: TRBD1
size: -
J: TRBJ2-7
V: TRBV20-1
DNA: TGCAGTGCTAGATCGGGACAGCGATACGAGCAGTACTTC
CDR3: CSARSGQRYEQYF